The clone carrying this T cell receptor (beta chain) was seen only a few times. The sample belongs to a study of blood T cell repertoires in COVID-19. Study background: Samples taken during acute and convalescent COVID-19 were collected in the United States, Italy and Spain. Nucleic acid was either cDNA or gDNA, and it came from T cells, B-cell-depleted T cells, or PBMCs.

As originally analysed: Amplification with reference gene primers provided the estimates of nucleated cell counts. TCRdb's copy holds only in-frame clones and misses some; the assay was immunoSEQ multiplex PCR. V and J calls and clone size are as listed in that table; D and trimming were resolved from the DNA. This sample has 200,000 to 300,000 clones, with around nine tenths found just once. This CDR3 contains 14 residues. The V gene's germline CDR1 is MNHEY and CDR2 SVGAGI. After removal of 6 bases from V and 2 bases from J, the junction contained 5 bases not matched to a gene. The specimen sequenced was peripheral blood. The rearrangement joins TRBV6-5 to TRBJ2-3, with 7 bases aligning to TRBD2. The receptor's source is a woman aged 55-70 years who had recovered from COVID-19. The CDR3 coding sequence is TGTGCCAGCAGATCCGGGACTACCACAGATACGCAGTATTTT. As protein: CASRSGTTTDTQYF.